This TCR beta chain was recovered during a study of cytomegalovirus exposure and HLA in healthy donors (dated by TCRdb to the late 2010s). In terms of the full investigation: According to an earlier analysis of 450 to 650 of the donors, about 190 million T cells yielded 100 million or so unique TCR beta sequences and approximately 300 Gb of sequence data. A later analysis re-analyzed previously published TCR beta repertoires from about 730 donors and added high-resolution HLA genotyping to study TCR occurrence patterns. The study profiled the T cell repertoires of about 640 subjects by immunosequencing and related them to cytomegalovirus serostatus. All discovery cohort repertoires had been generated on a single sequencing platform. A later genetic analysis took genome-wide SNP genotypes for about 65% of the 666 donors and used that subset as a discovery cohort. HLA typing included class I and class II loci at four-digit resolution. Donor age, sex, ethnicity and CMV serostatus were compiled together with the repertoire data. About five DR-DQ haplotypes were treated as single units for association and clustering because of strong linkage in the cohort. Of the 350 to 450 genotyped donors, approximately 82% fell in the genetic ancestry cluster associated with self-reported Caucasian donors. On average, roughly 250,000 unique TCR beta nucleotide sequences were sequenced per donor among 350 to 400 genotyped donors of the cohort, with around 19% of those sequences being non-productive. The number of donors typed differed by locus, with 629-630 for A, B, C, DRB1 and DQB1, around 520 for DQA1, about 610 for DPA1, and over 400 for DPB1. Along with the roughly 670-subject first cohort, a separate validation cohort of some 130 different subjects was used. In an earlier analysis of roughly 600 of the donors, high-throughput TCR beta sequencing was used to judge whether each TCR beta V gene segment behaved as functional or pseudogenic. An early release covering about 600 HLA-typed donors comprised approximately 300 gigabases of sequencing data and tens of millions of unique TCR sequences. The later analysis used no new phenotypic data to find candidate immune exposures, relying instead on TCR beta sequences and their occurrence across donors. The aim of the study was to test whether cataloging public T cell receptors could identify signatures of past pathogen exposure. To predict cytomegalovirus infection status, the study brought together high-throughput TCR immunosequencing, statistical association of individual TCRs with disease status, and machine learning.

To note about this clone: The clone's antigen remains unknown. Qualities for individual bases were not recorded, and no much larger clone is one base off.

The investigation overall reported the following: A total of roughly 160 TCR beta chains were listed by the study as associated with cytomegalovirus. V-gene and J-gene trimming of TCR beta chains was associated with a missense DCLRE1C variant in a later genetic analysis, and the association was replicated in an independent cohort. In vitro tests confirmed that three of the cytomegalovirus-associated TCR beta chains recognize cytomegalovirus antigens. According to the authors, the approach could potentially be generalized to other disease states and immunological phenotypes. In a later genetic analysis, fewer N-insertions in productive TCRs were reported among donors in an Asian-associated ancestry cluster than the 666-donor mean. According to a later analysis, parvovirus B19, influenza, CMV and Epstein-Barr virus appeared linked to several top co-occurrence clusters. The presence/absence analyses assumed that sequencing depth was roughly uniform across donors, and that assumption may not be true. Specific HLA alleles were associated with roughly 16,000 TCR beta sequences at a false discovery rate of 0.05 in a later analysis. A further reported finding was that TCR beta sequences accurately predicted the HLA-A and HLA-B alleles for most subjects in the first cohort. CMV serostatus was the only immune exposure information available for the cohort. Because counts were too low, about 18 rarely observed V segments, including chromosome 9 orphons, were left out of the earlier analysis of about 500 of the donors. Most CMV-associated TCR beta chains appeared to be HLA-restricted in a later analysis, and the HLA associations seemed to be driven largely by CMV exposure. A later analysis found that HLA-associated TCR beta chains were more clonally expanded and had lower generation probabilities than equally common non-associated chains. A cluster of highly shared sequence variants was judged likely to be a technical artifact of the sequencing pipeline. Correlated functional status among segregating V segments might be attributable to linkage disequilibrium, but an unknown experimental factor could not be ruled out. Some IMGT-functional V segments, including TRBV6-2 and TRBV6-3, could not be distinguished by the 87-base-pair reads and were therefore excluded. In an earlier analysis of around 600 of the donors, most TCR beta V segments were observed in productive rearrangements about 87% or about 30% of the time, broadly matching IMGT annotations. Strong co-occurrence of HLA alleles, especially DR and DQ, made assigning TCR associations to individual alleles difficult. The classifier was reported to diagnose cytomegalovirus status with high specificity and sensitivity in both the original and validation cohorts. In a later analysis, the rate of TCR association differed among HLA loci, with DRB1 alleles having the most associated TCRs and HLA-C alleles having the fewest. Because HLA typing was missing for some donors at each locus, association tests included only the typed subset. This cohort had only TCR beta chains sequenced, and the lack of alpha or paired-chain data limited which features could be detected. Most TCR sequences were seen in very few donors, while some public TCRs were found in many individuals.

V is pared back by 5 bases and J by 1 base, with 19 bases lying between the germline termini. CDR1 and CDR2 are drawn from the germline V gene (reference sequence): SEHNR, FQNEAQ. The CDR3 spans 17 residues, from the cysteine through the phenylalanine. Of all the DNA, just the CDR3 is kept, 51 bases in frame from base 1. The cohort consisted of fewer than 700 healthy bone marrow donors. All cohort members were sampled while nominally healthy, although unrecorded immune exposures were likely present. The donor was CMV seronegative and was included in the group of under 450 seronegative cohort members. A peripheral blood sample was collected from each donor, and TCR beta sequencing was performed on peripheral blood mononuclear cells. The Qiagen DNeasy Blood Extraction Kit was used to extract genomic DNA from the blood cell samples. Library preparation employed the immunoSEQ multiplex PCR assay. The multiplex PCR relied on a mix of 60 forward primers for TCR Vbeta segments and 13 reverse primers for TCR Jbeta segments. The CDR3 region of rearranged TCR beta genes was amplified from genomic DNA by a multiplex PCR assay. On the Illumina HiSeq System, the amplified TCR beta libraries were sequenced as 87-base-pair reads. Regarding the original processing steps: Across the 670 or so repertoires, a later analysis counted approximately 75 million unique TCR beta chains, around 11 million of which were shared by at least two donors. Raw reads were error-corrected and collapsed into unique sequences by a nearest-neighbor algorithm in which closely related sequences were merged to remove PCR and sequencing errors. CDR3 sequences were aligned to IMGT reference sequences to assign V, D and J gene segments. For a sequence to be retained, a match of at least six nucleotides was required to both a V gene segment and a J gene segment. A rearrangement was called productive if the CDR3 had no stop codons and remained in frame with V and J, and every other rearrangement was called non-productive. CDR3 was defined by IMGT convention, running from the second conserved V-encoded cysteine to the conserved J-encoded phenylalanine. In an earlier analysis of around 540 of the donors, sequences lacking an unambiguous match to a single V gene segment were excluded. In an earlier analysis of some 590 of the donors, a V segment was called functional when productive rearrangements were above 56.7%, and segregating when the standard deviation between donors exceeded 5%. A statistical classification framework was built to diagnose cytomegalovirus status from the catalog of TCR beta chain sequences. A later analysis assigned V and J genes by comparing TCR nucleotide sequences with IMGT/GENE-DB human TR gene sequences. In a later analysis, CDR3 sequences and most-parsimonious VDJ recombination scenarios were assigned using the TCRdist pipeline. In a later analysis, each TCR beta chain was defined by its CDR3 amino acid sequence together with its V-gene family, and reads without a unique V-gene family were excluded. To address suspected cross-contamination and a sequencing artifact, a later analysis removed a few hundred highly shared, low-generation-probability nucleotide sequences. In a later analysis, a clonal expansion index for each public chain was calculated from normalized within-repertoire ranks of inferred template counts. In a later analysis, generation probabilities were computed with a VDJ recombination model fitted to out-of-frame rearrangements, and the resulting probabilities were checked against IGoR. A later analysis scored TCR-TCR, TCR-HLA and TCR-CMV co-occurrence with hypergeometric tests, applying a repertoire-size bias correction to TCR pairs. A later analysis estimated false discovery rates by permuting HLA or CMV assignments 20 times. In a later analysis, co-occurring TCRs were grouped with DBSCAN, and TCRdist sequence similarity was added when clustering was performed within HLA-allele-positive subsets. Repertoires with fewer than 30,000 or more than 120,000 public chains, plus five repertoires with anomalous nucleotide sharing, were excluded from co-occurrence clustering. Drawn from immuneACCESS, this table holds only the in-frame rearrangements with V and J called that TCRdb kept. Clones are partly lost; checked studies trace under half to an unresolved V gene and leave the rest unexplained. V, J and clone size reflect that table, while D and trimming were determined from the DNA. Here the sample has about 200,000 clones; 82% occur a single time. The ten largest account for about 0.1% of the sample.

The sample was PBMCs. The TCR comes from a boy aged 2 to 10 in good health and CMV-seronegative. The receptor chain draws on TRBV7-9 and TRBJ2-3, with TRBD2 as a weak D call on 6 bases. The sequence in DNA is TGTGCCAGCAGCCCTGGAAAAACGGGGGTTGGCACAGATACGCAGTATTTT. Translated, it gives CASSPGKTGVGTDTQYF.